These T cell receptor beta chains were read from a single sample in a study of cytomegalovirus exposure and HLA in healthy donors. Repertoires were generated with immunoSEQ multiplex PCR, while TCRdb's copy carries only in-frame clones and drops some. Altogether about 110,000 clones are present, nearly 97% being singletons, with the ten largest covering roughly 0.67%. The sequenced material came from PBMCs. These receptors were collected from a young woman in good health and CMV-seronegative. CDR3s include the opening cysteine and the closing phenylalanine or tryptophan. The order of the fields is D gene, V gene, J gene, clone size, CDR3 DNA, CDR3 protein. A D gene is named only where the DNA matches it firmly. Clone size is not always given. Where it is, it says once, few, many or a class for expanded clones.

d_call: -; v_call: TRBV28; j_call: TRBJ1-1; clone_size: once; cdr3_nt: TGTGCCAGCAGTTACCACCTGGGAGGGAACACTGAAGCTTTCTTT; cdr3_aa: CASSYHLGGNTEAFF
d_call: -; v_call: TRBV5-4; j_call: TRBJ1-2; clone_size: once; cdr3_nt: TGTGCCAGCAGCTTAGGTGACAGCTCCTATGGCTACACCTTC; cdr3_aa: CASSLGDSSYGYTF
d_call: -; v_call: TRBV5-4; j_call: TRBJ1-2; clone_size: once; cdr3_nt: TGTGCCAGCAGCAAAATGGGGGACATTTATGGCTACACCTTC; cdr3_aa: CASSKMGDIYGYTF
d_call: TRBD2; v_call: TRBV9; j_call: TRBJ2-1; clone_size: -; cdr3_nt: TGTGCCAGCAGCGTGGGACTAGGCATGGAGGAGCAGTTCTTC; cdr3_aa: CASSVGLGMEEQFF
d_call: -; v_call: TRBV28; j_call: TRBJ1-5; clone_size: -; cdr3_nt: TGTGCCAGCAGGGGCCCGGGACAGCCCCAGCATTTT; cdr3_aa: CASRGPGQPQHF
d_call: -; v_call: TRBV9; j_call: TRBJ1-1; clone_size: -; cdr3_nt: TGTGCCAGCAGCGTAGTTATGAACACTGAAGCTTTCTTT; cdr3_aa: CASSVVMNTEAFF
d_call: -; v_call: TRBV6-1; j_call: TRBJ1-2; clone_size: -; cdr3_nt: TGTGCCAGCAGAGGTAGGGAAGGGGACTATGGCTACACCTTC; cdr3_aa: CASRGREGDYGYTF
d_call: -; v_call: TRBV4-1; j_call: TRBJ2-7; clone_size: -; cdr3_nt: TGCGCCAGCAGCCAAATCCAGGACAGCTACGAGCAGTACTTC; cdr3_aa: CASSQIQDSYEQYF
d_call: TRBD2; v_call: TRBV5-1; j_call: TRBJ2-7; clone_size: -; cdr3_nt: TGCGCCAGCAGCCCTACCGGGGGGAGCTACGAGCAGTACTTC; cdr3_aa: CASSPTGGSYEQYF
d_call: -; v_call: TRBV27; j_call: TRBJ2-5; clone_size: -; cdr3_nt: TGTGCCAGCAGGACAATGGACAGCGAAGAGACCCAGTACTTC; cdr3_aa: CASRTMDSEETQYF
d_call: -; v_call: TRBV14; j_call: TRBJ2-7; clone_size: -; cdr3_nt: TGTGCCAGCAGCCAGACTGCGGTTGGGGACAAGTACTTC; cdr3_aa: CASSQTAVGDKYF
d_call: TRBD1; v_call: TRBV19; j_call: TRBJ2-7; clone_size: once; cdr3_nt: TGTGCCAGTAGTCCGGACAGGCGTGCTACCTACGAGCAGTACTTC; cdr3_aa: CASSPDRRATYEQYF
d_call: TRBD2; v_call: TRBV7-6; j_call: TRBJ2-1; clone_size: -; cdr3_nt: TGTGCCAGCAGCTTATGGGAGACTAGCCCCAATGAGCAGTTCTTC; cdr3_aa: CASSLWETSPNEQFF
d_call: -; v_call: TRBV18; j_call: TRBJ2-5; clone_size: -; cdr3_nt: TGTGCCAGCTCCCGCCAAGAGACCCAGTACTTC; cdr3_aa: CASSRQETQYF
d_call: -; v_call: TRBV19; j_call: TRBJ1-4; clone_size: -; cdr3_nt: TGTGCCAGTAGTTTGTGGACACAAGAAGGACTGTTTTTT; cdr3_aa: CASSLWTQEGLFF